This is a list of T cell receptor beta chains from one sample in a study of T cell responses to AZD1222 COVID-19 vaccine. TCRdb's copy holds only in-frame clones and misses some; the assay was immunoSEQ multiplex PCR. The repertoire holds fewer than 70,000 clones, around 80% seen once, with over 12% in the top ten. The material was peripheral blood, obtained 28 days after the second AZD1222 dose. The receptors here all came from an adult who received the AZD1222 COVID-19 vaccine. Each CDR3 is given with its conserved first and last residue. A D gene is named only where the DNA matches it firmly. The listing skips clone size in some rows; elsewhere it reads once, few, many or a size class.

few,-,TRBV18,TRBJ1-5,TGTGCCAGCTCACCACCAGTTTCTGGAAGCAATCAGCCCCAGCATTTT,CASSPPVSGSNQPQHF
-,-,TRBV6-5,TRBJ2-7,TGTGCCAGCAGCTCACAAGCCAGGCAGTACTTC,CASSSQARQYF
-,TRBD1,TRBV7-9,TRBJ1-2,TGTGCCAGCAGCTTAACCCTCGTACAGGGGCTTTTGGATGGCTACACCTTC,CASSLTLVQGLLDGYTF
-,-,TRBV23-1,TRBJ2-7,TGCGCCAGCCCGGTTGACGGCCGCCCCAAATGCCACGAGCAGTACTTC,CASPVDGRPKCHEQYF
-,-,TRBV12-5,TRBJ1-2,TGTGCTAGTGGTTTAAATACAGGGAATTACCCTAACTATGGCTACACCTTC,CASGLNTGNYPNYGYTF
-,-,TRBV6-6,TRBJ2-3,TGTGCCAGCAGTTCGACAGCAGATACGCAGTATTTT,CASSSTADTQYF
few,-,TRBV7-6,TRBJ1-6,TGTGCCAGCAGCCCTAACAGAGCTGATAATTCACCCCTCCACTTT,CASSPNRADNSPLHF
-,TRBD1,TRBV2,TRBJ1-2,TGTGCCAGCAGTGGACCGACAGGGTATGGCTACACCTTC,CASSGPTGYGYTF
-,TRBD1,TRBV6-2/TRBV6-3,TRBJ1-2,TGTGCCAGCAGTGGACGAACCGGGACAGGGGGCGATCATAACTATGGCTACACCTTC,CASSGRTGTGGDHNYGYTF
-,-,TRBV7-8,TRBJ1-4,TGTGCCAGCAGCTTAGAAGCAACTAATGAAAAACTGTTTTTT,CASSLEATNEKLFF
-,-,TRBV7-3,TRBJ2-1,TGTGCCAGCAGCTTAATGACAGGTAACAATGAGCAGTTCTTC,CASSLMTGNNEQFF
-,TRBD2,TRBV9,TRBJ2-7,TGTGCCAGCAGCGTAGACCCTAGCGGAATCTACGAGCAGTACTTC,CASSVDPSGIYEQYF
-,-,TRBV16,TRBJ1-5,TGTGCCAGCAGCCCCACTCGAGGGAATCAGCCCCAGCATTTT,CASSPTRGNQPQHF
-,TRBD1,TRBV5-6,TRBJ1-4,TGTGCCAGCAGCCCGGGACAGGGGAACGAAAAACTGTTTTTT,CASSPGQGNEKLFF
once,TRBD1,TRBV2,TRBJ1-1,TGTGCCAGCAGTCAGGACAGGGGGGGATGGTCTGAAGCTTTCTTT,CASSQDRGGWSEAFF
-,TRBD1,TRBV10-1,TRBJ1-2,TGCGCCAGCAACCCGGGACAGGGTAGAAATGGCTACACCTTC,CASNPGQGRNGYTF
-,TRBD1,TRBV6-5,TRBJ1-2,TGTGCCAGCAGTTACCCGGGACAGAGTAACTATGGCTACACCTTC,CASSYPGQSNYGYTF
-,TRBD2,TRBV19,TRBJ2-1,TGTGCCAGTAGTATTCTGGCGGGGGGTGTGAATGAGCAGTTCTTC,CASSILAGGVNEQFF